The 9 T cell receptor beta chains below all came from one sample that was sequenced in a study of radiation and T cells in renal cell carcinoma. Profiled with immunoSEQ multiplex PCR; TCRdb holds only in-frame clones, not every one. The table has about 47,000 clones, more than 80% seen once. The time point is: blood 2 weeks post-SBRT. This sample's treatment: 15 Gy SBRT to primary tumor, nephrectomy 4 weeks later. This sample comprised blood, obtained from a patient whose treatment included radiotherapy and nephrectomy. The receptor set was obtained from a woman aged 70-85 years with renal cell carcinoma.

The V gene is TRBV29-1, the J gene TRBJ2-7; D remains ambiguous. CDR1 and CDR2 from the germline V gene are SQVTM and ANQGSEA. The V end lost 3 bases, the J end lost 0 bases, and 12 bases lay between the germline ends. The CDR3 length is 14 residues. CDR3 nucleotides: TGCAGCGTTGACAGAGGAGACACCTCCTACGAGCAGTACTTC. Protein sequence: CSVDRGDTSYEQYF.

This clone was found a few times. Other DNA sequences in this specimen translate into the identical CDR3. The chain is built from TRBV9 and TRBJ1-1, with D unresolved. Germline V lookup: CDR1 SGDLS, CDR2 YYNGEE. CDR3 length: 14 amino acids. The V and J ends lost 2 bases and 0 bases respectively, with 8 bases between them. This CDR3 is CASSVGSMNTEAFF. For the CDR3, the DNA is TGTGCCAGCAGCGTGGGGAGCATGAACACTGAAGCTTTCTTT.

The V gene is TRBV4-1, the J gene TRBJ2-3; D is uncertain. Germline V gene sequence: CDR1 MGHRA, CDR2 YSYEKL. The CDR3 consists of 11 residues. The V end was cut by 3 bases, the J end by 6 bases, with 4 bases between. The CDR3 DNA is TGCGCCAGCAGCCATCCCGATACGCAGTATTTT. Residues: CASSHPDTQYF.

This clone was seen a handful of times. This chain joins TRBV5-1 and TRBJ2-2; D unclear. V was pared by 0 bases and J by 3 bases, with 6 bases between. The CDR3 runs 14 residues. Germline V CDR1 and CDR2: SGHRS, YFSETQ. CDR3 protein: CASSLERYTGELFF. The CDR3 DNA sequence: TGCGCCAGCAGCTTGGAACGTTACACCGGGGAGCTGTTTTTT.

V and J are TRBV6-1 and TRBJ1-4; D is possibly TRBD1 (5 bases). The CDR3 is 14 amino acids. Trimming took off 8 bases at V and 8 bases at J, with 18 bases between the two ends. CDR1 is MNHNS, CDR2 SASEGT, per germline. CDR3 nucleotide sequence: TGTGCCAGCCACGAGGGGACCACGGGGGAAAAACTGTTTTTT. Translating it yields CASHEGTTGEKLFF.

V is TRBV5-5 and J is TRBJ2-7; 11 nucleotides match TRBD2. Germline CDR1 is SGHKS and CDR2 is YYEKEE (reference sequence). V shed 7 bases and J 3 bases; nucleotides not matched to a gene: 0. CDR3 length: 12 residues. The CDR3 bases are TGTGCCAGCGGGACTAGCGGCTACGAGCAGTACTTC. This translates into CASGTSGYEQYF.

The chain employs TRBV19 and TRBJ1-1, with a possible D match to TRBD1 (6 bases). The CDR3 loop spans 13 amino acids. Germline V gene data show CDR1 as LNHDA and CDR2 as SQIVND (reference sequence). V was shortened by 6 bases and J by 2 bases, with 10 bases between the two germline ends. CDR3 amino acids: CASRTQGNTEAFF. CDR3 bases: TGTGCCAGTAGGACACAGGGTAACACTGAAGCTTTCTTT.

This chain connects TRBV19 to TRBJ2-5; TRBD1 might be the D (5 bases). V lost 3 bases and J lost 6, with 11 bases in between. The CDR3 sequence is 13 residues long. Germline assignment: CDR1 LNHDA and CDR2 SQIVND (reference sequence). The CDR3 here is CASSMEGVKTQYF. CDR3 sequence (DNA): TGTGCCAGTAGTATGGAAGGGGTAAAGACCCAGTACTTC.

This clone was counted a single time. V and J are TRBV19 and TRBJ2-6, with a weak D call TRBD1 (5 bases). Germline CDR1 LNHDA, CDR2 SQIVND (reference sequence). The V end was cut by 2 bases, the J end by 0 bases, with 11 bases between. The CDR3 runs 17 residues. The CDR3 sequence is CASSITRATSGANVLTF. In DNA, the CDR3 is TGTGCCAGTAGTATAACCAGGGCAACCTCTGGGGCCAACGTCCTGACTTTC.